Sequencing of this T cell receptor beta chain was carried out in a study of T cells in Graves' hyperthyroidism and ophthalmopathy. Study at large: Peripheral blood was acquired at first diagnosis, ahead of any therapy whatsoever.

This clonotype was found many times. TCR beta CDR3 region amplification was performed from RNA transcripts. HTBI primers were used for first-round RT-PCR of the TCR CDR3. TCRdb reanalysed the multiplex PCR reads using MiXCR and keeps one entry per CDR3 protein. The sample includes hundreds of thousands of distinct CDR3 sequences, around 22% of them seen just once. Exclusion followed for patients with uncontrolled infection, other autoimmune disease, pregnancy or lactation. Fresh peripheral blood, 7.5 to 10 ml of it, supplied the PBMCs. The CDR3 sequence is 11 residues long. Trimming left V 6 bases short and J 7 bases short, with 12 bases between. Per the germline V gene, CDR1 is DFQATT and CDR2 is SNEGSKA (reference sequence).

V usage is TRBV20-1 and J usage is TRBJ1-1; no firm D call. This clonotype was sampled from a woman under 40 with Graves' ophthalmopathy. Sequencing input: blood. Here the CDR3 DNA reads TGCAGTGCCACAAATGCTGATGAAGCTTTCTTT. This sequence encodes CSATNADEAFF.